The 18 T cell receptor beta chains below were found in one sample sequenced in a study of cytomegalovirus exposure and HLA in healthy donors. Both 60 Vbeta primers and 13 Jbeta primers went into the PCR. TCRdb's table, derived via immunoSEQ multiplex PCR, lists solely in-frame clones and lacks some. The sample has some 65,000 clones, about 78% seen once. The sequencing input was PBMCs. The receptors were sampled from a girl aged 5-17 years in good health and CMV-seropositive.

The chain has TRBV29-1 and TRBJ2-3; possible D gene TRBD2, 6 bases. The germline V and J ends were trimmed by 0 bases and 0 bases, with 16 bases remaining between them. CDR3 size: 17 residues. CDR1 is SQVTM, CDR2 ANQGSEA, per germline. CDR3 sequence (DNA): TGCAGCGTTGAAGATGAAGGGACGAGCGGGAGCACAGATACGCAGTATTTT. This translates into CSVEDEGTSGSTDTQYF.

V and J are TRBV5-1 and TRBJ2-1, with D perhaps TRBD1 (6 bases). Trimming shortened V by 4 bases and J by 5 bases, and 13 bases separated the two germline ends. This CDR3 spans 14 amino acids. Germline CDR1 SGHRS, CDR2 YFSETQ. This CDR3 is CASSLRDTDNEQFF. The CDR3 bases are TGCGCCAGCAGCCTCCGGGACACGGACAATGAGCAGTTCTTC.

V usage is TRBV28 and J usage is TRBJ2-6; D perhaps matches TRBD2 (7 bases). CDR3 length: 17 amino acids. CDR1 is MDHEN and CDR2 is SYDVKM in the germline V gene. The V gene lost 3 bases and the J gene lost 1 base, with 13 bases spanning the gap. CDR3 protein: CASSLGGGGSGANVLTF. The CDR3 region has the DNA TGTGCCAGCAGTTTGGGGGGCGGGGGTTCTGGGGCCAACGTCCTGACTTTC.

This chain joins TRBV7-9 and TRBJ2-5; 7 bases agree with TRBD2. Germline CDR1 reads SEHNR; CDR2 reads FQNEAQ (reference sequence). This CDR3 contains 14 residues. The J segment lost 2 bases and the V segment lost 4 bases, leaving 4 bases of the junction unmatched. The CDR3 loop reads CASSSPGLQETQYF. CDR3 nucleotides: TGTGCCAGCAGCTCCCCGGGACTACAAGAGACCCAGTACTTC.

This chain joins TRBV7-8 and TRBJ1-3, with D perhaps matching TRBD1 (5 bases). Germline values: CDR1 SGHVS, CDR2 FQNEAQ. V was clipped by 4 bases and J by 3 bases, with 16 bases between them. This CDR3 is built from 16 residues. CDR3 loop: CASSSSRGGGGNTIYF. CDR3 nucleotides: TGTGCCAGCAGCTCCTCCCGGGGGGGAGGTGGAAACACCATATATTTT.

The CDR3 here is CASSLALWQADSLDYGYTF. DNA of the CDR3: TGTGCCAGCAGCTTAGCCCTCTGGCAGGCGGACAGCCTCGACTATGGCTACACCTTC. The chain combines TRBV7-9 with TRBJ1-2, with D maybe TRBD1 (6 bases). In germline, CDR1 is SEHNR, CDR2 FQNEAQ (reference sequence). V lost 0 bases, J lost 3 bases, and 23 bases lay in between. The CDR3 runs to 19 residues.

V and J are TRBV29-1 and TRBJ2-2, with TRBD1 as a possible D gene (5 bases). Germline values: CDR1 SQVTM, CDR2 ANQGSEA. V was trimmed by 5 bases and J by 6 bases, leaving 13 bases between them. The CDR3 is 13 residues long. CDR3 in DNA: TGCAGCGTTCAACAGGTCAGGTCCGGGGAGCTGTTTTTT. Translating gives CSVQQVRSGELFF.

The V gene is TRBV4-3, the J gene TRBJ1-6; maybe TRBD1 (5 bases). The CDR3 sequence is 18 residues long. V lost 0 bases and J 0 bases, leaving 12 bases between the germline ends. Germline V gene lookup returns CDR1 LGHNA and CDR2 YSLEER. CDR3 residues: CASSQDFRVSSYNSPLHF. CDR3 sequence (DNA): TGCGCCAGCAGCCAAGACTTCAGGGTCAGCTCCTATAATTCACCCCTCCACTTT.

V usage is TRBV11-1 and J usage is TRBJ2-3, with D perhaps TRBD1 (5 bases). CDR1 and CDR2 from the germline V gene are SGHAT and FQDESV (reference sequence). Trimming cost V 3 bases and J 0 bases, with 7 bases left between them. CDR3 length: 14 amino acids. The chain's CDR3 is CASSFRQSTDTQYF. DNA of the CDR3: TGTGCCAGCAGCTTTCGACAGAGCACAGATACGCAGTATTTT. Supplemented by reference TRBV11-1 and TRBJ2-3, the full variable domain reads EAEVAQSPRYKITEKSQAVAFWCDPISGHATLYWYRQILGQGPELLVQFQDESVVDDSQLPKDRFSAERLKGVDSTLKIQPAELGDSAMYLCASSFRQSTDTQYFGPGTRLTVL.

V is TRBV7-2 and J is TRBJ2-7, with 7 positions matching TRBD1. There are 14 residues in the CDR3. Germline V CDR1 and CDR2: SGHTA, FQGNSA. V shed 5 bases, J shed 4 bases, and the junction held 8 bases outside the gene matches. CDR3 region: CASSPWTGAYEQYF. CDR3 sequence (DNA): TGTGCCAGCAGCCCTTGGACAGGAGCGTACGAGCAGTACTTC.

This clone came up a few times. The CDR3 DNA sequence: TGTGCCAGCAGGACAGGGTTAGCCTACGAGCAGTACTTC. This translates into CASRTGLAYEQYF. The genes are TRBV6-5 and TRBJ2-7; 7 bases are shared with TRBD1. Germline V lookup: CDR1 MNHEY, CDR2 SVGAGI. The CDR3 has 13 amino acids. Trimming took 6 bases from V and 2 from J; bases not matched to a gene: 4.

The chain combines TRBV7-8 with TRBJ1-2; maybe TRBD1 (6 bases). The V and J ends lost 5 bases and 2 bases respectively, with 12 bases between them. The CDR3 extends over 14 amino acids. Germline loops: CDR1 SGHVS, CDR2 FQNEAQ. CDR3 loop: CASSRDTPNYGYTF. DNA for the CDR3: TGTGCCAGCAGCCGGGACACACCCAACTATGGCTACACCTTC.

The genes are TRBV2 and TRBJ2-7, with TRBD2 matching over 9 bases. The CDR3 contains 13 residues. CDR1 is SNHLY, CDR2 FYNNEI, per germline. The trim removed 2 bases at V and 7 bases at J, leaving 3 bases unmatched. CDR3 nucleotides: TGTGCCAGCAGTGAACGGCTAGCGGGAGAGCAGTACTTC. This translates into CASSERLAGEQYF.

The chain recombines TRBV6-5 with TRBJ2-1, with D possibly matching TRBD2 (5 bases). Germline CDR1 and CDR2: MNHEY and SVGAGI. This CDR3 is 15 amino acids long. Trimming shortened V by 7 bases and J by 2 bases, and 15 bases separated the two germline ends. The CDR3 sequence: CASNTRPGTYNEQFF. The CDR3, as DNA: TGTGCCAGCAATACCCGGCCGGGAACCTACAATGAGCAGTTCTTC.

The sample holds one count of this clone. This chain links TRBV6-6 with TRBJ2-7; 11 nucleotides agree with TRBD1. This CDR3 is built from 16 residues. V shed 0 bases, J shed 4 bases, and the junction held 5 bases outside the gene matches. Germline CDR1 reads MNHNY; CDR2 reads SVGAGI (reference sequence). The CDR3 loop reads CASSYSSGTGGYEQYF. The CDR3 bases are TGTGCCAGCAGTTACTCATCCGGGACAGGGGGATACGAGCAGTACTTC.

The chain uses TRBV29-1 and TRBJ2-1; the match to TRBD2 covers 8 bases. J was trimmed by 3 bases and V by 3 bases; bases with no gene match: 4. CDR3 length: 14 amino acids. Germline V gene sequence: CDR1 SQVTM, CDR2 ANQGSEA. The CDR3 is CSVDFSGVYNEQFF. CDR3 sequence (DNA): TGCAGCGTTGATTTTAGCGGGGTCTACAATGAGCAGTTCTTC.

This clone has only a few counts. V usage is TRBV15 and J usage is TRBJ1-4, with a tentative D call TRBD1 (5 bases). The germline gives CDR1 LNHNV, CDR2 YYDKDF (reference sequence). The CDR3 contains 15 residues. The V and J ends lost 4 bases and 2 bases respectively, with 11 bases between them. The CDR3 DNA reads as TGTGCCACCAGCACTTTCGGGGGTACTAATGAAAAACTGTTTTTT. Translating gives CATSTFGGTNEKLFF.

The CDR3 protein is CASSRGLAGGPNTGELFF. CDR3 DNA sequence: TGCGCCAGCAGCCGGGGACTAGCGGGAGGGCCGAACACCGGGGAGCTGTTTTTT. The gene calls are TRBV5-1 and TRBJ2-2; 16 nucleotides align to TRBD2. Germline values: CDR1 SGHRS, CDR2 YFSETQ. V gave up 4 bases and J gave up 0 bases; unmatched junction bases: 3. The CDR3 loop spans 18 amino acids.